This TCR beta chain was documented in a study of control samples from healthy donors and cancer patients (dated by TCRdb to 2018 to 2021). Comments on this clone: Its recognized antigen is unknown. No much larger clone is present one base from it, and per-base qualities are unavailable.

CDR1 SEHNR and CDR2 FQNEAQ were looked up in the germline V gene (reference sequence). CDR3 length: 17 amino acids, cysteine to phenylalanine. Of all the DNA, just the CDR3 is kept, 51 bases in frame from base 1. V is cut by 2 bases and J by 9 bases, and the space between the germline ends is 23 bases. Library prep was done by the immunoSEQ multiplex PCR assay. The immuneACCESS repertoire file appears here via TCRdb, limited to in-frame rearrangements. These files lack a portion of the clones; in checked studies, under half of the deficit traces to unresolved V genes, and the cause of the others is not known. This sample lists roughly 130,000 clones; nearly 90% were detected once. Of the sample, roughly 3.2% is held by the ten largest clones.

The TCR comes from a man aged 50 or older in good health. The sequencing sample was made of blood. This chain is built from TRBV7-9 and TRBJ1-5; confidence is insufficient to name the D gene. CDR3 protein: CASSLLGQLGRCWPQHF. The DNA sequence is given as TGTGCCAGCAGCTTACTGGGTCAGTTGGGGAGATGTTGGCCCCAGCATTTT.